This TCR beta chain was obtained from a study of T cell responses to AZD1222 COVID-19 vaccine. Study-level points and caveats: Spike-specific TCR breadth and depth were elevated following two AZD1222 doses. Donors were largely white British and mainly female; clonal diversity was possibly underestimated.

Remarks on this clone: Its antigen is currently unknown.

Germline V gene lookup returns CDR1 LNHDA and CDR2 SQIVND (reference sequence). Trimming removed 5 bases at V and 1 base at J, with 13 bases between. The CDR3 runs to 15 residues. Profiled with immunoSEQ multiplex PCR; TCRdb holds only in-frame clones, not every one. The profile shows around 210,000 clones, about 94% of them singletons. The V gene is TRBV19, the J gene TRBJ2-3; D is unclear. The sequencing here drew on peripheral blood, taken 28 days after the second dose of the MenACWY control vaccine. The clonotype was recovered from an adult who received the MenACWY meningococcal vaccine as a control. The CDR3 bases are TGTGCCAGTAGTCCACAGATTAGGGGCACAGATACGCAGTATTTT. As protein: CASSPQIRGTDTQYF.